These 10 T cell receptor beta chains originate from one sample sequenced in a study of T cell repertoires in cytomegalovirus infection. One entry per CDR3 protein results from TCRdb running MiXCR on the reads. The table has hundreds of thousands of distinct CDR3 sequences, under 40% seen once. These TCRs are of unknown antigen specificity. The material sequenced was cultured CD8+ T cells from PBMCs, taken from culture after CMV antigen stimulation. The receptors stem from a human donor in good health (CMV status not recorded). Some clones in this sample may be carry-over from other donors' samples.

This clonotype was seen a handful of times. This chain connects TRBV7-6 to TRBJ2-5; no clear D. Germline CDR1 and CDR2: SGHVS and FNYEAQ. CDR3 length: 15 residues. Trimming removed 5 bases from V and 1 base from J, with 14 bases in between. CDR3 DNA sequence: TGTGCCAGCAGCACCTTCTACGGTCCCCAAGAGACCCAGTACTTC. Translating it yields CASSTFYGPQETQYF. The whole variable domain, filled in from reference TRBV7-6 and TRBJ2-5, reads GAGVSQSPRYKVTKRGQDVALRCDPISGHVSLYWYRQALGQGPEFLTYFNYEAQQDKSGLPNDRFSAERPEGSISTLTIQRTEQRDSAMYRCASSTFYGPQETQYFGPGTRLLVL.

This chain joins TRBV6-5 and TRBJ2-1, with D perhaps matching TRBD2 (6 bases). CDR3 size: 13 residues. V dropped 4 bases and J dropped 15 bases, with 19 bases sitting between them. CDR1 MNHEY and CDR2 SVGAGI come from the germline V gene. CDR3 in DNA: TGTGCCAGCAGTTTACTATGGGGGGACCTTTGGTTCTTC. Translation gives CASSLLWGDLWFF.

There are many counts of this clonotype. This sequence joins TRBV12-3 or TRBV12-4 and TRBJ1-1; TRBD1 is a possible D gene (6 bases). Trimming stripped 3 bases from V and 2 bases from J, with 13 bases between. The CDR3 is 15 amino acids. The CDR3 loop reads CASSLGGFGNTEAFF. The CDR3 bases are TGTGCCAGCAGTTTGGGGGGCTTTGGTAACACTGAAGCTTTCTTT.

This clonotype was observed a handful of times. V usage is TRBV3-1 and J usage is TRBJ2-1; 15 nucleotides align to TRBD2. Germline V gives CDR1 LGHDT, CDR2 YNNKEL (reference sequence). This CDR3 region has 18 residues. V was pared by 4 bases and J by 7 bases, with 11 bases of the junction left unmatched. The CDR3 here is CASSPWTSGGAGWNEQFF. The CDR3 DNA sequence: TGTGCCAGCAGCCCCTGGACTAGCGGGGGGGCCGGGTGGAATGAGCAGTTCTTC.

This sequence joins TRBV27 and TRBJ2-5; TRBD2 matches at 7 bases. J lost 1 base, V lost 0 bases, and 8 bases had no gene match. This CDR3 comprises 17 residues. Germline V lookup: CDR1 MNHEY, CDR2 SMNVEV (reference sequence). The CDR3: CASSLSLKRGLQETQYF. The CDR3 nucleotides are TGTGCCAGCAGTTTATCCTTAAAGCGGGGCCTCCAAGAGACCCAGTACTTC.

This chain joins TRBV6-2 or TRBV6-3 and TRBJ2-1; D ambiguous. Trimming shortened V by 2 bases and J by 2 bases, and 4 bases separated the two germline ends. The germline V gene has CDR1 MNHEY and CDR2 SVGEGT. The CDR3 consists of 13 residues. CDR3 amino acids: CASSYLTYNEQFF. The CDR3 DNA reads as TGTGCCAGCAGTTACCTGACCTACAATGAGCAGTTCTTC.

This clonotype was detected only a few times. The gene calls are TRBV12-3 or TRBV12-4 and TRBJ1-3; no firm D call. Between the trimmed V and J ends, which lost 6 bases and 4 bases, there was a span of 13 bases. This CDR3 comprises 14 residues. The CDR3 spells CASRHSDGGNTIYF. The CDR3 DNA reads TGTGCCAGCAGACATTCGGACGGGGGAAACACCATATATTTT.

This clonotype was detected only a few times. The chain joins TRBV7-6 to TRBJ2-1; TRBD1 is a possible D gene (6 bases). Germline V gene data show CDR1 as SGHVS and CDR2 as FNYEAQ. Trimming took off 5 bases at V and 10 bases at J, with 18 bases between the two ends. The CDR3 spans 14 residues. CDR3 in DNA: TGTGCCAGCAGCGATCGACAGGACGCAGGCGAGCAGTTCTTC. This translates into CASSDRQDAGEQFF.

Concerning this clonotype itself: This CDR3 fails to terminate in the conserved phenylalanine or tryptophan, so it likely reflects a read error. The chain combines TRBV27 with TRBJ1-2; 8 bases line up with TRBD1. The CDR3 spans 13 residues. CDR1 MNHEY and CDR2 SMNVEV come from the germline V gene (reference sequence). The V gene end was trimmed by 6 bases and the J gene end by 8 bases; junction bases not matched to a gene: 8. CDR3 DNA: TGTGCCAGCAGGCAGGGGGCCGGTAGCGGCTACACCTTG. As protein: CASRQGAGSGYTL.

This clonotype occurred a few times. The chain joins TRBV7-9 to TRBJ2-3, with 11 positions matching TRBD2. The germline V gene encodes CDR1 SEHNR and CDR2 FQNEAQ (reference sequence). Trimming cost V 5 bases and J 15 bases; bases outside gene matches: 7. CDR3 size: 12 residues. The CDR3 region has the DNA TGTGCCAGCAGCGGGGGGGGACTAGCGGCATATTTT. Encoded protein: CASSGGGLAAYF.